This T cell receptor beta chain was retrieved from a study of blood T cell repertoires in COVID-19. J gave up 7 bases and V 1 base, and 7 bases lay outside the gene matches. The CDR3 loop spans 16 amino acids. In germline, CDR1 is SGDLS, CDR2 YYNGEE. TCRdb keeps only in-frame clones here, not all; method: immunoSEQ multiplex PCR. The table includes 150,000 to 200,000 clones, around nine tenths detected once. Sequenced material: peripheral blood. The chain recombines TRBV9 with TRBJ1-6; 8 bases align to TRBD1. The source of this sequence is a man in his 60s with active or convalescent COVID-19. CDR3: CASSVSGDRLNSPLHF. The CDR3 DNA follows: TGTGCCAGCAGCGTATCTGGGGACAGGCTAAATTCACCCCTCCACTTT.